This is a list of T cell receptor beta chains from one sample in a study of blood T cell repertoires in COVID-19. TCRdb's copy holds only in-frame clones and misses some; the assay was immunoSEQ multiplex PCR. The sample has 150,000 to 190,000 clones; roughly 81% are singletons. What was sequenced was peripheral blood. These receptor sequences come from a woman aged 55-69 years with COVID-19, enrolled during active disease. CDR3s include the opening cysteine and the closing phenylalanine or tryptophan. D genes are given only for firm matches. Only part of the rows carry a size: once, few, many, or a class if the clone is expanded.

J: TRBJ2-4
V: TRBV6-2/TRBV6-3
D: TRBD2
size: NA
DNA: TGTGCCAGCAGTTACTTGGCGGGAGATGGGAACATTCAGTACTTC
CDR3: CASSYLAGDGNIQYF

J: TRBJ1-2
V: TRBV9
D: NA
size: NA
DNA: TGTGCCAGCAGCGAACTCTTAGGCCTAGCTAACTATGGCTACACCTTC
CDR3: CASSELLGLANYGYTF

J: TRBJ1-4
V: TRBV5-1
D: NA
size: NA
DNA: TGCGCCAGCAGCCTCAGGGTAGCCGGAAATGAAAAACTGTTTTTT
CDR3: CASSLRVAGNEKLFF

J: TRBJ1-1
V: TRBV19
D: TRBD1
size: NA
DNA: TGTGCCAGTAGTATCAACAGGGGCACTGAAGCTTTCTTT
CDR3: CASSINRGTEAFF

J: TRBJ1-3
V: TRBV9
D: NA
size: NA
DNA: TGTGCCAGCAGCCTTAAGGGAGGGGGGACCTCTGGAAACACCATATATTTT
CDR3: CASSLKGGGTSGNTIYF

J: TRBJ2-1
V: TRBV5-1
D: NA
size: NA
DNA: TGCGCCAGCAGCTTTAATGCCGGGACATCGTACAATGAGCAGTTCTTC
CDR3: CASSFNAGTSYNEQFF

J: TRBJ1-6
V: TRBV27
D: NA
size: NA
DNA: TGTGCCAGCAGTTTATTTCGGAATTCACCCCTCCACTTT
CDR3: CASSLFRNSPLHF

J: TRBJ2-7
V: TRBV3-1/TRBV3-2
D: TRBD1
size: once
DNA: TGTGCCAGCAGCCGGCCGGGACAGGGGCTCTACGAGCAGTACTTC
CDR3: CASSRPGQGLYEQYF

J: TRBJ2-2
V: TRBV4-2
D: NA
size: NA
DNA: TGTGCCAGCAGCCTGCTACTCAGCGGGAACACCGGGGAGCTGTTTTTT
CDR3: CASSLLLSGNTGELFF

J: TRBJ1-5
V: TRBV7-2
D: NA
size: NA
DNA: TGTGCCAGCAGCTCCCCGGGAAGAAATCAGCCCCAGCATTTT
CDR3: CASSSPGRNQPQHF

J: TRBJ1-2
V: TRBV3-1/TRBV3-2
D: TRBD1
size: NA
DNA: TGTGCCAGCAGCCGGGACAGCTATGGCTACACCTTC
CDR3: CASSRDSYGYTF

J: TRBJ2-1
V: TRBV19
D: TRBD1
size: NA
DNA: TGTGCCAGTAGTGCACAGGGGCACAATGAGCAGTTCTTC
CDR3: CASSAQGHNEQFF

J: TRBJ2-7
V: TRBV28
D: TRBD1
size: once
DNA: TGTGCCAGCAGTTTTGGGACAGGGTGGGGACAGCAGTACTTC
CDR3: CASSFGTGWGQQYF

J: TRBJ2-1
V: TRBV5-1
D: TRBD2
size: NA
DNA: TGCGCCAGCTCATCCCTAGCGGGGGGGCCTGGGAGTGAGCAGTTCTTC
CDR3: CASSSLAGGPGSEQFF

J: TRBJ1-5
V: TRBV7-2
D: TRBD1
size: NA
DNA: TGTGCCAGCAGCGCCCAGGGGGTCCTCAATCAGCCCCAGCATTTT
CDR3: CASSAQGVLNQPQHF

J: TRBJ2-1
V: TRBV11-2
D: TRBD2
size: NA
DNA: TGTGCCAGCAGCTTAGTAGCGGGAGTTAATGAGCAGTTCTTC
CDR3: CASSLVAGVNEQFF

J: TRBJ2-3
V: TRBV4-1
D: NA
size: NA
DNA: TGCGCCAGCAGCCAATCCCGGAGCACAGATACGCAGTATTTT
CDR3: CASSQSRSTDTQYF

J: TRBJ2-7
V: TRBV27
D: TRBD2
size: NA
DNA: TGTGCCAGCAGTTTAGGGCTAGCGGGCTACGAGCAGTACTTC
CDR3: CASSLGLAGYEQYF

J: TRBJ1-4
V: TRBV5-5
D: NA
size: NA
DNA: TGTGCCAGCAGCTCCCCGCGGGAGTTGGATGAAAAACTGTTTTTT
CDR3: CASSSPRELDEKLFF

J: TRBJ1-2
V: TRBV11-2
D: TRBD1
size: NA
DNA: TGTGCCAGCAGCTTAGCCCTCTTAGACAGGGCGTGCTTC
CDR3: CASSLALLDRACF

J: TRBJ1-5
V: TRBV28
D: TRBD1
size: NA
DNA: TGTGCCAGCAGTTCGGACAGGGGCAATCAGCCCCAGCATTTT
CDR3: CASSSDRGNQPQHF

J: TRBJ2-1
V: TRBV18
D: TRBD1
size: NA
DNA: TGTGCCAGCTCCCCCGGGACAGGGCTAGACAATGAGCAGTTCTTC
CDR3: CASSPGTGLDNEQFF